The 12 T cell receptor beta chains below come from one sample, sequenced in a study of CD8+ T cells in alopecia areata. Stated treatment: oral pan-JAK inhibitor, 5-10 mg twice daily. Extraction of RNA preceded its reverse transcription into cDNA, which served as the sequencing template. Sequencing was performed with immunoSEQ multiplex PCR; in TCRdb, only in-frame clones are kept and a portion is missing. The table lists over 120,000 clones, around 50% of them singletons. The sample consisted of CD8+ T cells sorted from blood, taken at week 4, from a patient treated with tofacitinib. The receptor set was obtained from a human donor with alopecia areata.

The chain recombines TRBV30 with TRBJ2-3; no firm D call. Germline V CDR1 and CDR2: GTSNPN, SVGIG (reference sequence). The CDR3 loop spans 13 amino acids. Trimming took off 0 bases at V and 4 bases at J, with 8 bases between the two ends. The DNA of the CDR3 is TGTGCCTGGAGTGTTGACAATCCAGATACGCAGTATTTT. Protein sequence: CAWSVDNPDTQYF.

This clone was counted only a few times. The chain links TRBV29-1 to TRBJ1-2; D uncertain. V lost 1 base to trimming and J lost 5 bases, with 14 bases between them. The CDR3 extends over 14 amino acids. Per the germline V gene, CDR1 is SQVTM and CDR2 is ANQGSEA. This CDR3 reads CSVEGVLDLYGYTF. CDR3 bases: TGCAGCGTTGAAGGGGTCTTGGACCTTTATGGCTACACCTTC.

The rearrangement uses TRBV6-1 and TRBJ2-5, with TRBD2 matching 12 bases. Germline V CDR1 and CDR2: MNHNS, SASEGT. V shed 6 bases, J shed 5 bases, and the junction held 7 bases outside the gene matches. The CDR3 runs 15 residues. CDR3 nucleotides: TGTGCCAGCAGCCTAGCGGGGGGGCCGCGGGAGACCCAGTACTTC. Residues: CASSLAGGPRETQYF.

This sequence joins TRBV30 and TRBJ2-1; the match to TRBD1 covers 10 bases. Per the germline V gene, CDR1 is GTSNPN and CDR2 is SVGIG (reference sequence). This CDR3 contains 14 residues. V trimming: 4 bases; J trimming: 5 bases; junction bases outside the gene matches: 5. This chain's CDR3 is CAWIGTGVNNEQFF. The DNA of the CDR3 is TGTGCCTGGATCGGGACAGGGGTCAACAATGAGCAGTTCTTC.

This clone was recorded only once. V is TRBV12-5 and J is TRBJ2-5, with TRBD1 identical over 10 bases. V lost 9 bases to trimming and J lost 3 bases; unmatched junction nucleotides: 7. CDR3 length equals 14 residues. Germline V lookup: CDR1 LGHNT, CDR2 FRNRAP. This CDR3 is CASRLTGGEETQYF. The CDR3 coding sequence is TGTGCTAGCCGACTGACAGGGGGCGAAGAGACCCAGTACTTC. Complete variable domain (other parts from reference TRBV12-5 and TRBJ2-5): DARVTQTPRHKVTEMGQEVTMRCQPILGHNTVFWYRQTMMQGLELLAYFRNRAPLDDSGMPKDRFSAEMPDATLATLKIQPSEPRDSAVYFCASRLTGGEETQYFGPGTRLLVL.

This clone was seen a handful of times. The chain couples TRBV5-1 to TRBJ2-5; a possible D gene is TRBD1 (6 bases). Germline CDR1 reads SGHRS; CDR2 reads YFSETQ. The CDR3 covers 14 residues. Trimming removed 2 bases at V and 2 bases at J, with 10 bases between. This chain's CDR3 is CASSFRTAQETQYF. CDR3 DNA sequence: TGCGCCAGCAGCTTCCGGACAGCACAAGAGACCCAGTACTTC.

A note on this clone: The sample holds other DNA sequences that translate to the same CDR3. V gene TRBV7-9 combines with J gene TRBJ1-5; TRBD1 aligns across 7 bases. This CDR3 region has 14 residues. In germline, CDR1 is SEHNR, CDR2 FQNEAQ (reference sequence). V lost 3 bases, J lost 4 bases, and 3 bases stayed unmatched. CDR3: CASSFGQANQPQHF. The CDR3 nucleotides read TGTGCCAGCAGCTTCGGACAGGCGAATCAGCCCCAGCATTTT.

In its sample, this clone was seen a few times. In DNA form, the CDR3 reads TGTGCCAGCGGGGGTACCTACAATGAGCAGTTCTTC. Amino acid sequence: CASGGTYNEQFF. V and J are TRBV7-9 and TRBJ2-1; D might be TRBD1 or TRBD2, each matching 5 bases. Trimming left V 8 bases short and J 2 bases short, with 7 bases between. The CDR3 has 12 residues. Germline-derived CDR1 and CDR2 are SEHNR and FQNEAQ (reference sequence).

This clone has more than one count but fewer than ten. CDR3 region: CASSIRTGRNQPQHF. As DNA, the CDR3 is TGTGCCAGTAGTATTCGGACAGGGCGGAATCAGCCCCAGCATTTT. The gene calls are TRBV19 and TRBJ1-5, with 8 bases identical to TRBD1. The CDR3 sequence is 15 residues long. V lost 3 bases to trimming and J lost 4 bases; unmatched junction nucleotides: 5. Per germline, CDR1 LNHDA and CDR2 SQIVND (reference sequence).

The chain recombines TRBV4-1 with TRBJ1-2; maybe TRBD1 (5 bases). Germline V gives CDR1 MGHRA, CDR2 YSYEKL. V gave up 2 bases and J gave up 2 bases, with 18 bases separating them. This CDR3 contains 17 residues. CDR3 sequence reads: CASSQTGTANFNYGYTF. CDR3 DNA: TGCGCCAGCAGCCAAACCGGGACGGCAAACTTCAACTATGGCTACACCTTC.

V usage is TRBV29-1 and J usage is TRBJ2-2, with 11 bases matching TRBD1. V shed 6 bases, J shed 6 bases, and the junction held 6 bases outside the gene matches. The length of the CDR3 is 14 residues. Germline CDR1 and CDR2: SQVTM and ANQGSEA. CDR3 nucleotides: TGCAGCGTCCCCGGACAGGGGGCGGCCGGGGAGCTGTTTTTT. This sequence encodes CSVPGQGAAGELFF.

This clone came up a few times. This chain uses TRBV28 with TRBJ2-7; 7 positions agree with TRBD1. The CDR3 contains 15 residues. The junction had 10 bases not matched to a gene; V was cut back by 5 bases and J by 3 bases. Germline V gives CDR1 MDHEN, CDR2 SYDVKM. DNA for the CDR3: TGTGCCAGCAGTCTCCCCGGGACAGCAAACTACGAGCAGTACTTC. This sequence encodes CASSLPGTANYEQYF.